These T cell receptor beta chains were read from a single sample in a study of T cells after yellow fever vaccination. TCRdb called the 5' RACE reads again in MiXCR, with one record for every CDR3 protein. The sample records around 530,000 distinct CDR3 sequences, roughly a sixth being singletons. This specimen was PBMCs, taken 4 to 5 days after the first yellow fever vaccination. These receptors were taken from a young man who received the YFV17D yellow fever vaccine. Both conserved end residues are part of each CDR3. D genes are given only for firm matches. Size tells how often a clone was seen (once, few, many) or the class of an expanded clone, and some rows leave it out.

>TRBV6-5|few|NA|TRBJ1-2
TGTGCCAGCAGTTACTCCCGCCCCTCTTCGGGCTACACCTTC
CASSYSRPSSGYTF
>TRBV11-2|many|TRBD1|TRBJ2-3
TGTGCCAGCAGCAATCCGAGCGACAGGGGGCGACTAACAGTTAAGGGGCAGTATTTT
CASSNPSDRGRLTVKGQYF
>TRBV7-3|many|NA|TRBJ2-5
TGTGCCAGCAGCTTAAGTCGGTGGGGAGAGACCCAGTACTTC
CASSLSRWGETQYF
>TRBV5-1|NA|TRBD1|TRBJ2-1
TGCGCCAGCAGCCGGGACAGGGCACCCAATGAGCCGTTCTTC
CASSRDRAPNEPFF
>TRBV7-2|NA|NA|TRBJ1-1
TGTGCCAGCAGCTCACCCACCGGGACGGTCAACACTGAAGCTTTCTTT
CASSSPTGTVNTEAFF
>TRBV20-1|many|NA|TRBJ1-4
TGCAGTGCTAGAGATCAGCGGGGACATGAAAAACTGTTTTTT
CSARDQRGHEKLFF
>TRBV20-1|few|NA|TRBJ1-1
TGCAGTGCTAGAGACAGGTACAGGGAGGACACTGAAGCTTTCTTT
CSARDRYREDTEAFF
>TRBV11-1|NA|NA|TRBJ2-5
TGTGCCAGCAGCCCCGGCCAGCAACCCGGGCCCGAGGGCGTGTTGGAGACCCAGTACTTC
CASSPGQQPGPEGVLETQYF
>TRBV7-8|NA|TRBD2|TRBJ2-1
TGTGCCAGCAGCTTGAAAGGGACTAGCGGGGGGGCCTTCTATGAGCAGTTCTTC
CASSLKGTSGGAFYEQFF
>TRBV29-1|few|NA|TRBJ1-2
TGCAGCGTTGACCTAGCCAGATCCCATAAGGATGGCTACACCTTC
CSVDLARSHKDGYTF
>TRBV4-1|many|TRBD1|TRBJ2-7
TGCGCCAGCAGCCAGAGGACGGTCGGGACAGGGCTCAACGAGCAGTACTTC
CASSQRTVGTGLNEQYF
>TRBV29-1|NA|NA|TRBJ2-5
TGCAGCGTTGAAGATGGGGAGACCCAGTACTTC
CSVEDGETQYF
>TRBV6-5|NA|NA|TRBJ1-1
TGTGCCAGCAGTTACCTAAGGGGAAACACTGAAGCTTTCTTT
CASSYLRGNTEAFF
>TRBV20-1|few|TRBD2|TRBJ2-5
TGCAGTGCTAGACCTCCAGCGGGGGGAGGGACCCAGTACTTC
CSARPPAGGGTQYF
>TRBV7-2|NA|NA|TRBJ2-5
TGTGCCAGCAGCTTTATAAGAGGCGTGTTCCAAGAGACCCAGTACTTC
CASSFIRGVFQETQYF
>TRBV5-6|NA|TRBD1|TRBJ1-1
TGTGCCAGCAGCTTGGGGGACAGGGTGGTCGGTGAAGCTTTCTTT
CASSLGDRVVGEAFF
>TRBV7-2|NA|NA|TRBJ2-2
TGTGCCAGCAGCTTTTGGGCTGCGGGCACCGGGGAGCTGTTTTTT
CASSFWAAGTGELFF
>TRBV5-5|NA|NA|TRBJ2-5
TGTGCCAGCAGCTTGTCCCCGGCGAAAGAGACCCAGTACTTC
CASSLSPAKETQYF
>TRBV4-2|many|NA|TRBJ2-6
TGTGCCAGCAGCCAACCCGACAGGGACTTATCCTCTGGGGCCAACGTCCTGACTTTC
CASSQPDRDLSSGANVLTF
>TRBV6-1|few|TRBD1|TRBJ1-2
TGTGCCAGCAGTGACCGGGACAGGGCTGGCTACACCTTC
CASSDRDRAGYTF
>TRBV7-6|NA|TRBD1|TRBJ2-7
TGTGCCAGCAGCCGGGACAGGGACGAGCAGTACTTC
CASSRDRDEQYF
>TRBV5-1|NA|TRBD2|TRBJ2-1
TGCGCCAGCAGCTCGCAACCTCTAGCGGGGGACAATGAGCAGTTCTTC
CASSSQPLAGDNEQFF
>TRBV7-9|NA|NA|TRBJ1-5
TGTGCCAGCAGCCTCCTTAGTAGCAATCAGCCCCAGCATTTT
CASSLLSSNQPQHF
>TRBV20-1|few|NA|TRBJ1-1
TGCAGTGGGAGTAGCGCGAACACTGAAGCTTTCTTT
CSGSSANTEAFF
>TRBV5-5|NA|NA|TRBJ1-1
TGTGCCAGCAGCTTCCAAAGTGACACTGAAGCTTTCTTT
CASSFQSDTEAFF
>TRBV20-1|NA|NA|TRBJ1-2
TGCAGTGCTAGAGAGAGGGGGTTCCCCTCATATGGCTACACCTTC
CSARERGFPSYGYTF
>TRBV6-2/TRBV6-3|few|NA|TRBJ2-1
TGTGCCAGCAGCCCTTTGGCAGTCCCGGCCCGGGATGAGCAGTTCTTC
CASSPLAVPARDEQFF
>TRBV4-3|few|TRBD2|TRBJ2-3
TGCGCCAGCAGCCAAGAGGATCCTAGCGGGGGAAAGCAGTATTTT
CASSQEDPSGGKQYF
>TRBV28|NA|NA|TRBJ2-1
TGTGCCAGCACTTCCAGGGGGGGGGGTGAGCAGTTCTTC
CASTSRGGGEQFF
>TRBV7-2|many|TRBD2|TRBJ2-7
TGTGCCAGCAGCTGGACTAGCGGGGAGCTCTCCTACGAGCAGTACTTC
CASSWTSGELSYEQYF
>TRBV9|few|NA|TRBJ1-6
TGTGCCAGCAGCGTAGAGTGGCAGGGCCAATCACCCCTCCACTTT
CASSVEWQGQSPLHF
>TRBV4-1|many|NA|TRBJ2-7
TGCGCCAGCAGCCAAGCTGCCAGGGGTGGCGAGCAGTACTTC
CASSQAARGGEQYF
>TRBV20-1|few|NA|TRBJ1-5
TGCAGTGCTAGAGGTGGGACCGAGAATCAGCCCCAGCATTTT
CSARGGTENQPQHF
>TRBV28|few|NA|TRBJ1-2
TGTGCCAGCAGCCCTCCCTCTGTTAACTATGGCTACACCTTC
CASSPPSVNYGYTF
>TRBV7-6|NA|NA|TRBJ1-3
TGTGCCAGCAGCTCCCCAAAGACTTCTGGAAACACCATATATTTT
CASSSPKTSGNTIYF
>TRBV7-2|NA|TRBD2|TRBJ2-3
TGTGCCAGCAGCCTCTGGGGCGGGGGGGCATACGATACGCAGTATTTT
CASSLWGGGAYDTQYF
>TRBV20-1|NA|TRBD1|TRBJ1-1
TGCAGTGCTAGAGTAAACAGGGGAACTTTCTTT
CSARVNRGTFF
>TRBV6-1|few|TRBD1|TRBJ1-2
TGTGCCAGCAGCTTTGGACAGGATAACTATGGCTACACCTTC
CASSFGQDNYGYTF
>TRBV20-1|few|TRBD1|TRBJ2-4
TGCAGTGCTAGTGGAAGGGGGCTCGGCAAAAACATTCAGTACTTC
CSASGRGLGKNIQYF
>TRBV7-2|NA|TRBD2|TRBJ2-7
TGTGCCAGCAGCGCGACTAGCGGGGCCTACGAGCAGTACTTC
CASSATSGAYEQYF
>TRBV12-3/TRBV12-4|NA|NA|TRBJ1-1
TGTGCCAGCAGTTTTCTGGGCAGCCAGAACACTGAAGCTTTCTTT
CASSFLGSQNTEAFF
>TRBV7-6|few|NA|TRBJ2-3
TGTGCCAGCAGCTTGGGGCCAGGGGGGACAGATACGCAGTATTTT
CASSLGPGGTDTQYF
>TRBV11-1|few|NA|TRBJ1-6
TGTGCCAGCAGCTCCGGTCGGGAGAAAGTGGGATCACCCCTCCACTTT
CASSSGREKVGSPLHF
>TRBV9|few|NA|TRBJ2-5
TGTGCCAGCAGCGTAGAGTGGGTCGGAGGTCCAGAGACCCAGTACTTC
CASSVEWVGGPETQYF
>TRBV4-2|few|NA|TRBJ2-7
TGTGCCAGCAGCCAACCTTTAACGGGGATCTCCTACGAGCAGTACTTC
CASSQPLTGISYEQYF
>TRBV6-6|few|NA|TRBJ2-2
TGTGCCAGCAGCCAGGCAATTGGCGGGGAGCTGTTTTTT
CASSQAIGGELFF
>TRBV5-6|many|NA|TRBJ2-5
TGTGCCAGCAGCTTCAAACAGGGCGGAGAGACCCAGTACTTC
CASSFKQGGETQYF
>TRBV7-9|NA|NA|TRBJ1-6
TGTGCCAGCAGCTTAGCGGACAGCCGGGGGAATTCACCCCTCCACTTT
CASSLADSRGNSPLHF